Below are 6 T cell receptor beta chains sequenced from a single sample in a study of shared clonotypes between healthy human individuals. The data were produced by immunoSEQ multiplex PCR, yet TCRdb's version contains in-frame clones alone and is incomplete. The sample records over a million clones, around three quarters being singletons. Input material: memory CD4+ T cells from PBMCs. Described subset: CD45RA-negative fraction. These TCRs come from a young man in good health. Some clones in this sample may be carry-over from other donors' samples.

This clone was seen a handful of times. The chain couples TRBV30 to TRBJ2-1; TRBD1 or TRBD2 may be the D gene (5 bases each). The germline gives CDR1 GTSNPN, CDR2 SVGIG (reference sequence). The length of the CDR3 is 14 residues. V lost 5 bases and J 8 bases, leaving 19 bases between the germline ends. DNA for the CDR3: TGTGCCTGGGCCCGGGACCTCCAGAGTTATGAGCAGTTCTTC. This gives the protein CAWARDLQSYEQFF.

Concerning this clone itself: This same CDR3 is encoded by further DNA sequences in the sample. The chain recombines TRBV11-3 with TRBJ1-1; 8 bases fit TRBD1. CDR1 is SGHNT, CDR2 YENEEA, per germline. The V and J ends lost 5 bases and 0 bases, in that order; junction bases with no gene match: 2. The CDR3 covers 14 residues. The CDR3 coding sequence is TGTGCCAGCAGCCCAGGGGGCGTGAACACTGAAGCTTTCTTT. It yields the protein CASSPGGVNTEAFF.

This clone has a single count. The rearrangement joins TRBV5-1 to TRBJ2-1; the D gene is possibly TRBD2 (6 bases). The CDR3 has 15 residues. V shed 7 bases and J shed 8 bases, with 22 bases lying between them. Germline-derived CDR1 and CDR2 are SGHRS and YFSETQ. As DNA, the CDR3 is TGCGCCAGCGCCGCTGATGTCGGGAGAGCCTATGAGCAGTTCTTC. It is translated as CASAADVGRAYEQFF.

The chain recombines TRBV18 with TRBJ2-7, with D perhaps TRBD1 or TRBD2 (5 bases each). V was pared by 6 bases and J by 3 bases, with 18 bases between. This CDR3 is built from 15 residues. Germline V lookup: CDR1 KGHSH, CDR2 LQKENI. CDR3 amino acids: CASSNRDRGNYEQYF. The CDR3 coding sequence is TGTGCCAGCTCGAACCGGGACCGTGGGAACTACGAGCAGTACTTC.

The V call is TRBV7-2, the J call TRBJ2-1; D possibly corresponds to TRBD2 (6 bases). Per the germline V gene, CDR1 is SGHTA and CDR2 is FQGNSA. CDR3 size: 11 residues. The CDR3 loop reads CASRLVGEQFF. The DNA for the CDR3 is TGTGCAAGCCGACTAGTCGGGGAGCAGTTCTTC.

This sequence joins TRBV6-5 and TRBJ1-2; 8 positions match TRBD1. CDR3 length equals 14 residues. Trimming removed 0 bases from V and 7 bases from J; junction bases left unmatched: 4. From germline, CDR1 is MNHEY and CDR2 SVGAGI. CDR3 coding DNA: TGTGCCAGCAGTTACTCGCAGGGGGCAGGTGGCTACACCTTC. This encodes CASSYSQGAGGYTF.